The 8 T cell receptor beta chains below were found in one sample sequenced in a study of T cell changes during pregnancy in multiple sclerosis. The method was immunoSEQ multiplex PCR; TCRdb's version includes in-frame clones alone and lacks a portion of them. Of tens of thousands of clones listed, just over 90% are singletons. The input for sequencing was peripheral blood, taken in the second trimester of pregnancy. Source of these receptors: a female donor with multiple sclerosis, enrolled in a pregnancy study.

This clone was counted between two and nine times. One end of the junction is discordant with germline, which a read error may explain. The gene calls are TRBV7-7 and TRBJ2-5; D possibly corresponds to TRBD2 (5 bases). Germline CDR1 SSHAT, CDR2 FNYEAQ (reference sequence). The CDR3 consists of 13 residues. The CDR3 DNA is TGTGCTAGCAGCTTAGGCCCGGGGGAGACCCAGTACTTC. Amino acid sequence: CASSLGPGETQYF.

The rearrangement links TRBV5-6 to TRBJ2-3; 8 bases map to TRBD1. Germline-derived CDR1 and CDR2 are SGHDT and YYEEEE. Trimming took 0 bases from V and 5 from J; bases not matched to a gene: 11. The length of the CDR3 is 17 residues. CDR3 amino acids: CASSLAPRTGIGDTQYF. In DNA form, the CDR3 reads TGTGCCAGCAGCTTGGCCCCTCGGACAGGGATCGGAGATACGCAGTATTTT.

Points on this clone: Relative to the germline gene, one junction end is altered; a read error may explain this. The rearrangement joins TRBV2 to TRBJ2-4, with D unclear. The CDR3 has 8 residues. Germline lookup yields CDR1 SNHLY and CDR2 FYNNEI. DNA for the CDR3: TGTGCCAGCAAACCAGAAGACTTC. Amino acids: CASKPEDF.

The CDR3 bases are TGTGCCAGCAGCCTGGGAGGACAGGGCAATTCACCCCTCCACTTT. It encodes CASSLGGQGNSPLHF. The chain is built from TRBV6-5 and TRBJ1-6, with 8 bases aligning to TRBD1. The CDR3 contains 15 residues. V was pared by 6 bases and J by 7 bases, with 8 bases of the junction left unmatched. Germline loops: CDR1 MNHEY, CDR2 SVGAGI.

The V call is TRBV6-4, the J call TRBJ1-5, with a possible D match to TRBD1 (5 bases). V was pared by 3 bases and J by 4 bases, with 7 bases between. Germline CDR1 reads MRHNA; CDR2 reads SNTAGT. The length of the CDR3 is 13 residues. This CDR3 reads CASSEKGNQPQHF. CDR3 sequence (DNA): TGTGCCAGCAGTGAAAAGGGGAATCAGCCCCAGCATTTT.

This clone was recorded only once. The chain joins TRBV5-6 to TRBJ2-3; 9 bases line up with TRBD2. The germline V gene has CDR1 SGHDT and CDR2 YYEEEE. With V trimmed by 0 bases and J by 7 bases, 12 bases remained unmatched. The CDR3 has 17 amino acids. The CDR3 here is CASSLAKGGGARYTQYF. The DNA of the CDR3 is TGTGCCAGCAGCTTGGCAAAGGGCGGGGGGGCCAGGTATACGCAGTATTTT.

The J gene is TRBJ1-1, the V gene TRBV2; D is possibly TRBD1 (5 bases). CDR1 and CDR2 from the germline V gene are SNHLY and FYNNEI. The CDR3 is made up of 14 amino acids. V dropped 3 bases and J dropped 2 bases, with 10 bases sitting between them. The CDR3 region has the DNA TGTGCCAGCAGTGACCTGGGGGGAAACACTGAAGCTTTCTTT. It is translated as CASSDLGGNTEAFF.

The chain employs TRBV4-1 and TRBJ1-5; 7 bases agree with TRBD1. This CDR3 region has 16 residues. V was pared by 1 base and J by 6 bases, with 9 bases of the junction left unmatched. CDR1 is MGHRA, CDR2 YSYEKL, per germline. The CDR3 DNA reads TGCGCCAGCAGCCAAGCGACCTCAGGGGGGAGTCAGCCCCAGCATTTT. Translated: CASSQATSGGSQPQHF.